This T cell receptor (beta chain) was sequenced for a study of T cell responses to AZD1222 COVID-19 vaccine. Across the whole study: Whether given at about 4 or about 12 weeks, second doses were pooled.

This clone was detected only once. Antigen specificity is unknown. Germline-derived CDR1 and CDR2 are SGHRS and YFSETQ. The CDR3 consists of 17 residues. With 0 bases clipped from V and 5 bases from J, the junction kept 4 bases outside the gene matches. Some clones are missing from TCRdb's copy, which holds only in-frame ones; the method was immunoSEQ multiplex PCR. This sample has under 140,000 clones; about nine tenths occur once, and the top ten carry 7.8%. Study findings and constraints: Among the donors, most were white British and more were female, and clonal diversity was possibly underestimated. Elevations in Spike-specific TCR breadth and depth followed administration of two AZD1222 doses. Baseline testing showed seropositivity in only a handful of AZD1222 recipients.

Source: peripheral blood, taken on day 0 of AZD1222 vaccination. The source of this sequence is an adult in good health. The rearrangement links TRBV5-1 to TRBJ2-3, with TRBD2 matching 15 bases. In DNA form, the CDR3 reads TGCGCCAGCAGCTTGGCGGGACTAGCGGGGGGAAAAGATACGCAGTATTTT. It yields the protein CASSLAGLAGGKDTQYF.